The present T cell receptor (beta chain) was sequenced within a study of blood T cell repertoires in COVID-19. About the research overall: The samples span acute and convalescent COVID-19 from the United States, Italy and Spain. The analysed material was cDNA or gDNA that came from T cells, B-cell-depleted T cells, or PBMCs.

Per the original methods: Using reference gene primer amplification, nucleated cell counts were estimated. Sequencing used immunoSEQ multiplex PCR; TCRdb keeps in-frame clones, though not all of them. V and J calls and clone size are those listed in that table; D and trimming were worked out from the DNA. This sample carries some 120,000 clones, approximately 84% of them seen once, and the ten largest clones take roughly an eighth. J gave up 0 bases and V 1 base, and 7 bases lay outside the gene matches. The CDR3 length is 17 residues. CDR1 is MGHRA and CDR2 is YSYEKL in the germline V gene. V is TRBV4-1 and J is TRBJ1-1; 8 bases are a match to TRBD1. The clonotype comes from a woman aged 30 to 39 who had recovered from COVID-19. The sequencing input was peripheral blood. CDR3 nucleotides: TGCGCCAGCAGCCAAGTATACAGGGGGACTATGAACACTGAAGCTTTCTTT. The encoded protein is CASSQVYRGTMNTEAFF.